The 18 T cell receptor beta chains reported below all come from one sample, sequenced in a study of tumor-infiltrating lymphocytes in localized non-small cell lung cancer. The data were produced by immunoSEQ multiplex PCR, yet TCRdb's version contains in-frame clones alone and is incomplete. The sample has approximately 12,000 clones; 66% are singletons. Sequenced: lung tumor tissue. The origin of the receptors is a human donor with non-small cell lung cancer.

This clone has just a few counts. As DNA, the CDR3 is TGTGCCACAGGCCCTACAGGTTCAACTAATGAAAAACTGTTTTTT. As protein: CATGPTGSTNEKLFF. The chain uses TRBV6-1 and TRBJ1-4, with a tentative D call TRBD1 (5 bases). The CDR3 totals 15 residues. Trimming removed 10 bases from V and 0 bases from J, with 15 bases in between. Germline CDR1 MNHNS, CDR2 SASEGT.

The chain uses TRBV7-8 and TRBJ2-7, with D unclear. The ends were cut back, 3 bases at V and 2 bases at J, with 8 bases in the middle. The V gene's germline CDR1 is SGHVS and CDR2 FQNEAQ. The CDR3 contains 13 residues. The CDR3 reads CASSFLNPYEQYF. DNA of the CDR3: TGTGCCAGCAGCTTTCTCAACCCCTACGAGCAGTACTTC.

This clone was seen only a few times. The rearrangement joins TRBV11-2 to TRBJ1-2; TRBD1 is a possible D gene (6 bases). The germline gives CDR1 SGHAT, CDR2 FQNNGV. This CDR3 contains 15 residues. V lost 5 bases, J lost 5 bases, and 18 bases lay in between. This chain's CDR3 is CASSLQTGRGYGYTF. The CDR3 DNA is TGTGCCAGCAGCCTCCAGACAGGACGTGGATATGGCTACACCTTC.

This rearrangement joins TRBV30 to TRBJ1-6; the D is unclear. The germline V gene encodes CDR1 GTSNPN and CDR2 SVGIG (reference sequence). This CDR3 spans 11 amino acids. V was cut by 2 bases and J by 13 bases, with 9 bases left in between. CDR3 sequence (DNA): TGTGCCTGGAGTTTAATTGGGCCCCTCCACTTT. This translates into CAWSLIGPLHF.

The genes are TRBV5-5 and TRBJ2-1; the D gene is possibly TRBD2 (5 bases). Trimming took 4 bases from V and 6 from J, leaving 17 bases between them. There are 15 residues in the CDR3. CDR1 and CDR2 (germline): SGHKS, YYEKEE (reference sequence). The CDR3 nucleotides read TGTGCCAGCAGCCCGTACCCTCAGCGGTCCAATGAGCAGTTCTTC. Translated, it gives CASSPYPQRSNEQFF.

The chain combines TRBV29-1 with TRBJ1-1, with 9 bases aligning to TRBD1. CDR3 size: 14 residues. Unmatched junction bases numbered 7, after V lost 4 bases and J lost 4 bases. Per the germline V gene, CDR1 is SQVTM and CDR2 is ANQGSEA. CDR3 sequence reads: CSVVEQGASTEAFF. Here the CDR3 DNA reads TGCAGCGTTGTCGAACAGGGGGCGAGCACTGAAGCTTTCTTT.

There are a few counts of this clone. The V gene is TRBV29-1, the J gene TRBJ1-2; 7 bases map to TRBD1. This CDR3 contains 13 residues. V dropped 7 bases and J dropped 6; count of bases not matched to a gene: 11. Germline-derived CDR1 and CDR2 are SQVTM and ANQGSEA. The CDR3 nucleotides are TGCAGCGCATTACGGGACAGCACGGATGGCTACACCTTC. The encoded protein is CSALRDSTDGYTF.

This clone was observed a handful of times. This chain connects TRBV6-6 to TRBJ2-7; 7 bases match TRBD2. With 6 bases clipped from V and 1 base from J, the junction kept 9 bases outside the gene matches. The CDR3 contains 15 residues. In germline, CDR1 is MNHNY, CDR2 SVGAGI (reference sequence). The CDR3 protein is CASSSWSGMSYEQYF. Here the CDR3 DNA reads TGTGCCAGCAGCTCCTGGAGCGGGATGTCCTACGAGCAGTACTTC.

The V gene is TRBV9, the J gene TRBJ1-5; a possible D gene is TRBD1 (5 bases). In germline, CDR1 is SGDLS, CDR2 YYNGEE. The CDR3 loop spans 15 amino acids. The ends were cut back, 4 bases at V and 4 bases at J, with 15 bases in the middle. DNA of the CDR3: TGTGCCAGCAGCCCGCTGGGAGGGGTAAATCAGCCCCAGCATTTT. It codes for CASSPLGGVNQPQHF.

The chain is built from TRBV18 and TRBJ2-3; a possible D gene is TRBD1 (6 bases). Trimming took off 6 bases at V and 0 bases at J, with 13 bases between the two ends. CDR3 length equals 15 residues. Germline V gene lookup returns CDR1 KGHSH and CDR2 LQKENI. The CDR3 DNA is TGTGCCAGCTCCCTACGGACAGCTAGCACAGATACGCAGTATTTT. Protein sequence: CASSLRTASTDTQYF.

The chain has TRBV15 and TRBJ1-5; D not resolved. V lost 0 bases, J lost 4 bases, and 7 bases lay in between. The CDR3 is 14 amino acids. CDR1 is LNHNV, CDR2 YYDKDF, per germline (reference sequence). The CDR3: CATSRDGLNQPQHF. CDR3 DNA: TGTGCCACCAGCAGAGACGGCTTGAATCAGCCCCAGCATTTT.

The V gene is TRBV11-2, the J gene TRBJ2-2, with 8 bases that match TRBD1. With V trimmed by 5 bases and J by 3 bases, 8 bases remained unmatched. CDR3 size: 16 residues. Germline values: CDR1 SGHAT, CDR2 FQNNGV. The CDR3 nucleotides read TGTGCCAGCAGCAGACAGGGGTCAGGGGACACCGGGGAGCTGTTTTTT. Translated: CASSRQGSGDTGELFF.

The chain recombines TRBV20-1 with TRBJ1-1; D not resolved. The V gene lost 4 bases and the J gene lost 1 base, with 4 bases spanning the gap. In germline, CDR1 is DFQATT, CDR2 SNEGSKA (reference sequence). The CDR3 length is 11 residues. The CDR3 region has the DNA TGCAGTGCTACCTGGAACACTGAAGCTTTCTTT. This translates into CSATWNTEAFF.

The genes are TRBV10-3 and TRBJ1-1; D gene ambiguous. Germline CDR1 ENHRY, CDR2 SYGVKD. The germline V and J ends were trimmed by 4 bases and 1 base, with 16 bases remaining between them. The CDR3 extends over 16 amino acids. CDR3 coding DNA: TGTGCCATCAGTGTTGCCCCAGCAGGATCGAACACTGAAGCTTTCTTT. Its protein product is CAISVAPAGSNTEAFF.

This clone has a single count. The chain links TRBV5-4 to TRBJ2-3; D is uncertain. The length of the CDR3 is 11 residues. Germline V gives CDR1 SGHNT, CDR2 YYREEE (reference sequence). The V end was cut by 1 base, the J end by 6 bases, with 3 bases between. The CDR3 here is CASSLRDTQYF. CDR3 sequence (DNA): TGTGCCAGCAGCTTGAGGGATACGCAGTATTTT.

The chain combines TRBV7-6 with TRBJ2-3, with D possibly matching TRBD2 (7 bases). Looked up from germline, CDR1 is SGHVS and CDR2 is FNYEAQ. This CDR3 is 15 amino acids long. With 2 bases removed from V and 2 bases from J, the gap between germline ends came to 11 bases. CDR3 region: CASSLKGGFTDTQYF. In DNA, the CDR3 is TGTGCCAGCAGCTTAAAGGGGGGGTTCACAGATACGCAGTATTTT.

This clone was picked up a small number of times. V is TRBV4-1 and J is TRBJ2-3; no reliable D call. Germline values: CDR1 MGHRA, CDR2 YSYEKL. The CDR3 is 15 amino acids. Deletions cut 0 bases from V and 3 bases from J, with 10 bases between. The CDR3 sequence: CASSQDGLRTDTQYF. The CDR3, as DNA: TGCGCCAGCAGCCAAGATGGCTTGCGGACAGATACGCAGTATTTT.

The CDR3 region has the DNA TGCGCCAGCAGCTTGGCCTCCAGACCCATCAGCACAGATACGCAGTATTTT. Its protein product is CASSLASRPISTDTQYF. The V and J genes are TRBV5-1 and TRBJ2-3; D unclear. The CDR3 covers 17 residues. The germline V gene has CDR1 SGHRS and CDR2 YFSETQ. V dropped 0 bases and J dropped 0 bases, with 14 bases sitting between them.